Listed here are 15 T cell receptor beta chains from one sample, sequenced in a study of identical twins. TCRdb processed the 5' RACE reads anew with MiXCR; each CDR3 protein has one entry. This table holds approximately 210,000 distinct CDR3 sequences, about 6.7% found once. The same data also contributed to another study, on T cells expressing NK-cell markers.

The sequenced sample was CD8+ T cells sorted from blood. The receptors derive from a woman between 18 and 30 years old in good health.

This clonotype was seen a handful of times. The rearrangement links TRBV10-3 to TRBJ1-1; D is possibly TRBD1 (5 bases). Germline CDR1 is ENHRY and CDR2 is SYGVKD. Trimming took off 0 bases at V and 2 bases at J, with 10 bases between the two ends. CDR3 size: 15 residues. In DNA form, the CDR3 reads TGTGCCATCAGTGAGTCGACAGCACCAAACACTGAAGCTTTCTTT. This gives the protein CAISESTAPNTEAFF.

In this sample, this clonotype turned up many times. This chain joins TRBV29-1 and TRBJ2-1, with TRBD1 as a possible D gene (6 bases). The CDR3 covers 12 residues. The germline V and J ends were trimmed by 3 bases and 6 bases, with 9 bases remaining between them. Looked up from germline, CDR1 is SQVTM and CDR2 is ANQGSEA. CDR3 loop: CSVEDSFNEQFF. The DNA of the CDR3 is TGCAGCGTTGAGGACAGTTTCAATGAGCAGTTCTTC.

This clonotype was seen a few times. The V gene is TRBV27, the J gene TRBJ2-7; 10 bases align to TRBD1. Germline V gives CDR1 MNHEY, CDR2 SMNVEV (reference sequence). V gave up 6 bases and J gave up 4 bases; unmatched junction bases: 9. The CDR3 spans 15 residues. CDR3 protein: CASSPGTGVGYEQYF. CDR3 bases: TGTGCCAGCAGCCCCGGGACAGGGGTAGGGTACGAGCAGTACTTC.

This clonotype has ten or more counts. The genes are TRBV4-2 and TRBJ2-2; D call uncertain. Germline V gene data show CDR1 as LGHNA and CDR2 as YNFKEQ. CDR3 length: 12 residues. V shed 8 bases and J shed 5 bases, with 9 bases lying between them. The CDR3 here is CASRTTTGELFF. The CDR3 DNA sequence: TGTGCCAGCCGTACTACGACCGGGGAGCTGTTTTTT.

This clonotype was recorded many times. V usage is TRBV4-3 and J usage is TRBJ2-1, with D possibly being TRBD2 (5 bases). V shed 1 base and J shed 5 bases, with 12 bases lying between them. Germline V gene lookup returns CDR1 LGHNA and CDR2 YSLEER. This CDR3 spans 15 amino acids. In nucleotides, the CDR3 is TGCGCCAGCAGCCAAGGGACTTCCGCCCACAATGAGCAGTTCTTC. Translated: CASSQGTSAHNEQFF.

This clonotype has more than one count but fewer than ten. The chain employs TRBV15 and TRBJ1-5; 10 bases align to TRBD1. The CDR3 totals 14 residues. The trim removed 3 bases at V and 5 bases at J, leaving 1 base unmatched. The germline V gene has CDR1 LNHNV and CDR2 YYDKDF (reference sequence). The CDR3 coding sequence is TGTGCCACCAGCAGCGGACAGGGGGATCAGCCCCAGCATTTT. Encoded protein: CATSSGQGDQPQHF.

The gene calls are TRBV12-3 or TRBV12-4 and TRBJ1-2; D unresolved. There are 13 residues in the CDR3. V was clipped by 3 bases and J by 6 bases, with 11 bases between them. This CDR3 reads CASSFWSGDGYTF. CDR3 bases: TGTGCCAGCAGTTTCTGGTCCGGGGATGGCTACACCTTC.

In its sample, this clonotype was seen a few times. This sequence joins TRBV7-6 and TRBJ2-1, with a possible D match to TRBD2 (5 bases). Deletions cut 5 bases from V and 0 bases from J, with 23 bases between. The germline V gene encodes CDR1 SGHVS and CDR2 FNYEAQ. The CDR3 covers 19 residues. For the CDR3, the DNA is TGTGCCAGCAGCCCAGTGATAGCGCCTATATTGAGCTCCTACAATGAGCAGTTCTTC. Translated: CASSPVIAPILSSYNEQFF.

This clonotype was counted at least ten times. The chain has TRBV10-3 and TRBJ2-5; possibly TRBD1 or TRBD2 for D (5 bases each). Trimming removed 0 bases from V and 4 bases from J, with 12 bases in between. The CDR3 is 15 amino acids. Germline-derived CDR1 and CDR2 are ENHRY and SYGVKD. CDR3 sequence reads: CAISESRGEGETQYF. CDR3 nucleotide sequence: TGTGCCATCAGTGAGTCCCGGGGCGAGGGAGAGACCCAGTACTTC.

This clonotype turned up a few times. The CDR3 nucleotides read TGCGCCAGCAGCTTTAGCGGGGGAGGAGGAACACATACGCAGTATTTT. Its protein is CASSFSGGGGTHTQYF. The J gene is TRBJ2-3, the V gene TRBV5-1, with 9 bases matching TRBD2. Germline V gene sequence: CDR1 SGHRS, CDR2 YFSETQ. The CDR3 runs to 16 residues. Trimming at V came to 2 bases and at J to 7 bases, leaving 11 bases not matched to a gene.

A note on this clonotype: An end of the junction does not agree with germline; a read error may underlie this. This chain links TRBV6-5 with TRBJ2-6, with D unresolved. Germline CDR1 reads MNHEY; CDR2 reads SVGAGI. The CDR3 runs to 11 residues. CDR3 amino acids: CGVRGANVLTF. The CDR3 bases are TGCGGCGTCCGGGGGGCCAACGTCCTGACTTTC.

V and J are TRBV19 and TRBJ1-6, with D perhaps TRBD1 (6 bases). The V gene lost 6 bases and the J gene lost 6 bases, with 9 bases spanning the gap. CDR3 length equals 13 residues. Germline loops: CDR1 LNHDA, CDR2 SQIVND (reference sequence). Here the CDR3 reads CASRTGLNSPLHF. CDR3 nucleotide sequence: TGTGCCAGTAGGACAGGACTTAATTCACCCCTCCACTTT.

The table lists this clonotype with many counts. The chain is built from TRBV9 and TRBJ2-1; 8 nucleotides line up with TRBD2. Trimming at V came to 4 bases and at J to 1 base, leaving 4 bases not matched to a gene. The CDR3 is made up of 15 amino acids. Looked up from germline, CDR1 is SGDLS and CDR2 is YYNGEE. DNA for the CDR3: TGTGCCAGCAGCCCCGGGGGGGGGTCCTACAATGAGCAGTTCTTC. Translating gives CASSPGGGSYNEQFF.

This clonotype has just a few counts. CDR3 amino acids: CASSERLKGDNEQFF. CDR3 nucleotide sequence: TGCGCCAGCAGTGAGCGGTTGAAAGGGGACAATGAGCAGTTCTTC. The chain recombines TRBV10-1 with TRBJ2-1, with a weak D call TRBD1 (5 bases). Trimming pared 2 bases from V and 5 bases from J, leaving 13 bases between. The germline CDR1 and CDR2 sequences are WNHNN and SYGVQD (reference sequence). The CDR3 extends over 15 amino acids.

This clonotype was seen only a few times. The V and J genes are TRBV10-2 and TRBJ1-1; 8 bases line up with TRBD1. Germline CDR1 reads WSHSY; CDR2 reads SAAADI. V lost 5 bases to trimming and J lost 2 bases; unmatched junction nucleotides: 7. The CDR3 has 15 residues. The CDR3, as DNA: TGCGCCAGCAGTCCCCTTGGACAGGGCAACACTGAAGCTTTCTTT. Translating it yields CASSPLGQGNTEAFF.